Detailed here is one T cell receptor (beta chain). The source of the sample is a study of blood T cell repertoires in COVID-19. Turning to the study itself: Nucleic acid was either cDNA or gDNA, and it came from T cells, B-cell-depleted T cells, or PBMCs.

Germline loops: CDR1 LGHDT, CDR2 YNNKEL (reference sequence). V lost 0 bases and J 7 bases, leaving 13 bases between the germline ends. CDR3 length: 15 residues. In the original analysis: Counts of nucleated cells, estimated from reference gene primer amplification, were obtained. This table comes from immunoSEQ multiplex PCR, and its TCRdb copy is limited to in-frame clones, with some not included. That table gives V, J and clone size, and the DNA gave D and trimming. The top ten clones hold less than 20% of a sample with about 83,000 clones, approximately 80% of them seen once. The TCR comes from a woman of 80 years or more with acute or convalescent COVID-19. The chain links TRBV3-1 (or the pseudogene TRBV3-2) to TRBJ1-3; D unresolved. Material for sequencing was peripheral blood. The CDR3 coding sequence is TGTGCCAGCAGCCAAGATAATGGCGTAGCCAACACCATATATTTT. Protein: CASSQDNGVANTIYF.